A single sample is the source of the 6 T cell receptor beta chains below, sequenced in a study of blood T cells in healthy people across ages. For the second PCR, which ran for about 6 to 12 cycles, a sample-barcoded 5' primer and a J-beta primer mix were used. Using its own MiXCR run on the 5' RACE reads, TCRdb lists one record per CDR3 protein. This sample has roughly 1.6 million distinct CDR3 sequences, with approximately 32% found just once. The sample comprised blood. These TCRs come from a woman in her twenties or thirties in good health.

This clonotype was counted only a few times. The chain employs TRBV3-1 and TRBJ2-7; weak D call: TRBD2 (7 bases). V lost 0 bases to trimming and J lost 3 bases, with 15 bases between them. The CDR3 runs 16 residues. Germline CDR1 LGHDT, CDR2 YNNKEL (reference sequence). The CDR3 loop reads CASSQDRGGDYYEQYF. The DNA of the CDR3 is TGTGCCAGCAGCCAAGATAGGGGGGGGGATTACTACGAGCAGTACTTC.

CDR3 protein: CASSLELSTGELFF. The CDR3 nucleotides are TGTGCCAGCAGTTTAGAACTGAGCACCGGGGAGCTGTTTTTT. This chain links TRBV27 with TRBJ2-2, with no clear D. This CDR3 contains 14 residues. Germline V lookup: CDR1 MNHEY, CDR2 SMNVEV (reference sequence). Trimming took off 2 bases at V and 4 bases at J, with 8 bases between the two ends.

This clonotype was seen more than once but under ten times. This chain uses TRBV7-9 with TRBJ2-5, with 7 bases that match TRBD1. TRBJ2-7 matches the DNA end more closely, so the J call is doubtful. The CDR3 loop spans 15 amino acids. From germline, CDR1 is SEHNR and CDR2 FQNEAQ (reference sequence). CDR3 nucleotides: TGTGCCAGCAGTCCGGCCGAGGGGGCCCGCTACGAGCAGTACTTC. This gives the protein CASSPAEGARYEQYF.

V and J are TRBV5-1 and TRBJ1-3; D unclear. CDR1 and CDR2 (germline): SGHRS, YFSETQ. Trimming removed 4 bases from V and 0 bases from J, with 11 bases in between. The length of the CDR3 is 15 residues. CDR3 coding DNA: TGCGCCAGCAGCATTGACACGAGCTCTGGAAACACCATATATTTT. Protein sequence: CASSIDTSSGNTIYF.

As concerns this clonotype: The junction shows a germline mismatch at one end, possibly a read error. The J gene is TRBJ1-2, the V gene TRBV6-1; the match to TRBD1 covers 8 bases. Germline-derived CDR1 and CDR2 are MNHNS and SASEGT. The length of the CDR3 is 18 residues. The CDR3 protein is CASSELLAGGTGNYGCTF. CDR3 bases: TGTGCCAGCAGTGAATTATTGGCAGGGGGCACGGGTAACTATGGCTGCACCTTC.

This clonotype was seen only a few times. The V call is TRBV6-1, the J call TRBJ1-2; D gene unclear. Germline V gives CDR1 MNHNS, CDR2 SASEGT. This CDR3 is 14 amino acids long. Trimming pared 1 base from V and 8 bases from J, leaving 14 bases between. Here the CDR3 reads CASSEGAETMGYTF. CDR3 bases: TGTGCCAGCAGTGAAGGGGCGGAAACAATGGGCTACACCTTC.